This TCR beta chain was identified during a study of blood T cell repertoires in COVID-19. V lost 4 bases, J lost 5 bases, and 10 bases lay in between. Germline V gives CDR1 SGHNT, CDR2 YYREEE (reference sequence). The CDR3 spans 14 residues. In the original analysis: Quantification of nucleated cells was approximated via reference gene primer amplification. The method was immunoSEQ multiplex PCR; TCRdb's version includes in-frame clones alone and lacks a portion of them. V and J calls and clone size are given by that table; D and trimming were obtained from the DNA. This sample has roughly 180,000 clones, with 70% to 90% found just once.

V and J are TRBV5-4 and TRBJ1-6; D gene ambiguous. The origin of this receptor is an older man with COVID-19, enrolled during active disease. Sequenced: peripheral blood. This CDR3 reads CASSQGRDNSPLHF. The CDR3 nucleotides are TGTGCCAGCAGCCAAGGGAGGGATAATTCACCCCTCCACTTT.